This T cell receptor beta chain was obtained from a study of PD-L1 blockade in urothelial cancer. As for the study in general: Prior regimens of chemotherapy numbered 0 to 3 per patient.

The method was immunoSEQ multiplex PCR; TCRdb's version includes in-frame clones alone and lacks a portion of them. Here the sample spans tens of thousands of clones, roughly 82% being singletons. The length of the CDR3 is 18 residues. The sequence derives from a man aged 70 or older with urothelial cancer. The chain employs TRBV21-1 and TRBJ2-7; TRBD2 reflects the table's D call only, with no check against the DNA. TRBV21-1 is a listed pseudogene. Sequencing was performed on PBMCs, taken around atezolizumab (anti-PD-L1) treatment. The CDR3 reads CASSKPSGSQQSSYEQYF. The CDR3 DNA reads as TGTGCCAGCAGCAAACCTAGCGGATCACAGCAAAGCTCCTACGAGCAGTACTTC.